This T cell receptor (beta chain) is from a study of blood T cells in healthy people across ages. Isolated per sample were at least 6 million PBMCs. V shed 3 bases and J 0 bases; nucleotides not matched to a gene: 9. The CDR3 spans 17 residues. Per the germline V gene, CDR1 is SGHRS and CDR2 is YFSETQ. Next came a second PCR, run for about 7 to 12 cycles, which used a sample-barcoded 5' primer along with a J-beta primer mix. At least 2.5 million CDR3-containing paired-end reads were obtained per sample. MiXCR, applied by TCRdb to the 5' RACE reads, yields one record per CDR3 protein. The table lists 950,000 to 1,200,000 distinct CDR3 sequences, under 40% of them singletons, with around 13% in the top ten.

The sequenced sample consisted of blood. The genes are TRBV5-1 and TRBJ2-3; 8 bases map to TRBD2. This clonotype was obtained from a man aged 18 to 30 in good health. The CDR3 region is CASSSTPGGTSTDTQYF. The CDR3 DNA is TGCGCCAGCAGCTCGACCCCGGGGGGGACCAGCACAGATACGCAGTATTTT. Supplemented by reference TRBV5-1 and TRBJ2-3, the full variable domain reads KAGVTQTPRYLIKTRGQQVTLSCSPISGHRSVSWYQQTPGQGLQFLFEYFSETQRNKGNFPGRFSGRQFSNSRSEMNVSTLELGDSALYLCASSSTPGGTSTDTQYFGPGTRLTVL.